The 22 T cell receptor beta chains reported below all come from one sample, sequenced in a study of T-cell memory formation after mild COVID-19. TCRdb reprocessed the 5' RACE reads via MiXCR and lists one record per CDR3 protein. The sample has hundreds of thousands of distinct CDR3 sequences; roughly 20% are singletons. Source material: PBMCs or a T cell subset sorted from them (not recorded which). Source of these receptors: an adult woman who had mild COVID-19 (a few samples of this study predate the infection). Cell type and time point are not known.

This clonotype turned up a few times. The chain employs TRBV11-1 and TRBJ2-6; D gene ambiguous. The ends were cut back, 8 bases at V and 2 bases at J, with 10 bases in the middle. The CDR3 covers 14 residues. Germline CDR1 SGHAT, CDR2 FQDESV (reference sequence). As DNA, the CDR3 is TGTGCCAGCGTTCTCGGGCCTGGGGCCAACGTCCTGACTTTC. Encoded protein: CASVLGPGANVLTF.

This chain's CDR3 is CASSGVGLAYSYNEQFF. In DNA form, the CDR3 reads TGTGCCAGCAGCGGAGTGGGGCTAGCGTACTCCTACAATGAGCAGTTCTTC. The V gene is TRBV7-9, the J gene TRBJ2-1; D perhaps matches TRBD2 (6 bases). The CDR3 is made up of 17 amino acids. V was cut by 5 bases and J by 0 bases, with 17 bases left in between. Germline CDR1 is SEHNR and CDR2 is FQNEAQ (reference sequence).

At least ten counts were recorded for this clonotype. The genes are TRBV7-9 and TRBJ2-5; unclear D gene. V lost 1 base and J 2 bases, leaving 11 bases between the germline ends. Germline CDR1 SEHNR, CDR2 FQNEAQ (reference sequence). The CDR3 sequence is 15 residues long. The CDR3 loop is CASSLGRQFQETQYF. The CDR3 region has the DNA TGTGCCAGCAGCTTAGGACGGCAGTTTCAAGAGACCCAGTACTTC.

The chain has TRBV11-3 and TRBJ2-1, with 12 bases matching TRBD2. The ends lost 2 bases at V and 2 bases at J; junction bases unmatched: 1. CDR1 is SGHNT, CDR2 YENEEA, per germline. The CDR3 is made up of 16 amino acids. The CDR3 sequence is CASSLRTSGAYNEQFF. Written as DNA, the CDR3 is TGTGCCAGCAGCTTACGGACTAGCGGGGCCTACAATGAGCAGTTCTTC.

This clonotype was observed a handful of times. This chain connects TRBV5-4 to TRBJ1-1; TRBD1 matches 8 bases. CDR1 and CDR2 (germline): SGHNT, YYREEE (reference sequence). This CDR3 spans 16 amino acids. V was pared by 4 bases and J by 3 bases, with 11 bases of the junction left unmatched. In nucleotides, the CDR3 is TGTGCCAGCAGCCCGACAGGGGCGCGTAAAGACACTGAAGCTTTCTTT. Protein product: CASSPTGARKDTEAFF.

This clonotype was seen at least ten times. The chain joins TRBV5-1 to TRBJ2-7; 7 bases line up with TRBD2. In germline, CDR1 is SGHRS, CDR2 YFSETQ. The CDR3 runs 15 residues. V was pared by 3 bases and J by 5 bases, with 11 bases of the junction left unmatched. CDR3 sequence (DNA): TGCGCCAGCAGCTATCCCACCGCGGGAGCAAACGAGCAGTACTTC. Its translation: CASSYPTAGANEQYF.

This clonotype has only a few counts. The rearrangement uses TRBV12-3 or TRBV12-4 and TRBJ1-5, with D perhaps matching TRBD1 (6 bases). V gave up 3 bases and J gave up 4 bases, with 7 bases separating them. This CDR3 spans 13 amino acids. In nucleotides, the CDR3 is TGTGCCAGCAGTTTCACAGGGAATCAGCCCCAGCATTTT. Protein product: CASSFTGNQPQHF.

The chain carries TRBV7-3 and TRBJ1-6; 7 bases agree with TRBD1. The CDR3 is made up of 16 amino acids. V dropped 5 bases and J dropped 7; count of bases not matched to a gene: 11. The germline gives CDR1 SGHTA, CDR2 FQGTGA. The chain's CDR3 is CASSEKPAGGNSPLHF. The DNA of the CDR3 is TGTGCCAGCAGCGAGAAACCCGCAGGGGGAAATTCACCCCTCCACTTT. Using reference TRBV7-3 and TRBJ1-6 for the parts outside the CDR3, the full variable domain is GAGVSQTPSNKVTEKGKYVELRCDPISGHTALYWYRQSLGQGPEFLIYFQGTGAADDSGLPNDRFFAVRPEGSVSTLKIQRTERGDSAVYLCASSEKPAGGNSPLHFGNGTRLTVT.

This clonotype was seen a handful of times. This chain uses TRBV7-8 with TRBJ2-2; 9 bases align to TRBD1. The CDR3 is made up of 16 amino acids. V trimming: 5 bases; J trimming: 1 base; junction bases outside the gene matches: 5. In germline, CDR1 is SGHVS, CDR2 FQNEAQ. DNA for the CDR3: TGTGCCAGCAGCGCCAGGGACAGGGTGAACACCGGGGAGCTGTTTTTT. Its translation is CASSARDRVNTGELFF.

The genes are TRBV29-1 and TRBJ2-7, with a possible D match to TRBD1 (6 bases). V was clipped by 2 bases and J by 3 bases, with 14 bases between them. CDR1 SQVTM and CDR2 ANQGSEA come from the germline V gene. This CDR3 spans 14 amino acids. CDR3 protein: CSVEFQGRYYEQYF. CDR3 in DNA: TGCAGCGTTGAATTTCAGGGGCGTTACTACGAGCAGTACTTC.

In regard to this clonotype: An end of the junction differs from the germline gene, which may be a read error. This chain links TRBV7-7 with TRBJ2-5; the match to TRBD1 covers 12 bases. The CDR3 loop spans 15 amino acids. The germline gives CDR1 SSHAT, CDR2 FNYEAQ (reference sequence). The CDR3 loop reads CASSTGQGAEETQYF. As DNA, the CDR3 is TGTGCTAGCAGTACGGGACAGGGGGCAGAAGAGACCCAGTACTTC.

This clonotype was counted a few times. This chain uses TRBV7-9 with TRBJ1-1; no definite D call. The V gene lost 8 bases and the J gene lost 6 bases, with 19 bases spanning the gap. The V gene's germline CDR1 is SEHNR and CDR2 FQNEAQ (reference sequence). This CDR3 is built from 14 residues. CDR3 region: CASLPGSGIAEAFF. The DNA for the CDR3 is TGTGCCAGCCTACCAGGTAGCGGGATCGCTGAAGCTTTCTTT.

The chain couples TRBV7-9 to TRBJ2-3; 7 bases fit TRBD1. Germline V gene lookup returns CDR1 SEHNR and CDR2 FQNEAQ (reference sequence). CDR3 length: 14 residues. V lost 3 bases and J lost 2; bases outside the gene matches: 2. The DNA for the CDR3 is TGTGCCAGCAGCTTGACAGGGATCACAGATACGCAGTATTTT. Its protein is CASSLTGITDTQYF. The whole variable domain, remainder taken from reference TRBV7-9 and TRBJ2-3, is DTGVSQNPRHKITKRGQNVTFRCDPISEHNRLYWYRQTLGQGPEFLTYFQNEAQLEKSRLLSDRFSAERPKGSFSTLEIQRTEQGDSAMYLCASSLTGITDTQYFGPGTRLTVL.

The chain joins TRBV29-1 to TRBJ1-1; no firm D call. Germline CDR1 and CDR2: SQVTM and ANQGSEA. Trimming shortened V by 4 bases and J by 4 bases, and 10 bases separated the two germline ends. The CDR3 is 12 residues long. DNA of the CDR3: TGCAGCGTTGCAGTTAGGAGCACTGAAGCTTTCTTT. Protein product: CSVAVRSTEAFF.

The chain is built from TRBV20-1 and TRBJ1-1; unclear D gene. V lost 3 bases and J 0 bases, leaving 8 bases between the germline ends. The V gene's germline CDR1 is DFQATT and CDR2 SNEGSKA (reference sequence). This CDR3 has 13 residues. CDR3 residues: CSARNTMNTEAFF. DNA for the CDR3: TGCAGTGCTAGGAACACCATGAACACTGAAGCTTTCTTT.

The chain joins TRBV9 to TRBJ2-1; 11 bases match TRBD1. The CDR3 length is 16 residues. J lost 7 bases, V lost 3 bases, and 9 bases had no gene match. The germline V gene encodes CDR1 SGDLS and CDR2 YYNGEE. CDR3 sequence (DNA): TGTGCCAGCAGCGCCGTCCCGGGACAGGGGGTAAATGAGCAGTTCTTC. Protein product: CASSAVPGQGVNEQFF.

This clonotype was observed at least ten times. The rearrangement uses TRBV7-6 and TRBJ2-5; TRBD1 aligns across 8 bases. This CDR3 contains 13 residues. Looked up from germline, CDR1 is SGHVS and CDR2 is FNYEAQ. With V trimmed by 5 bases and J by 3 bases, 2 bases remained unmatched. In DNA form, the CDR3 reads TGTGCCAGCAGCCGACAGGGGAAAGAGACCCAGTACTTC. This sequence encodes CASSRQGKETQYF.

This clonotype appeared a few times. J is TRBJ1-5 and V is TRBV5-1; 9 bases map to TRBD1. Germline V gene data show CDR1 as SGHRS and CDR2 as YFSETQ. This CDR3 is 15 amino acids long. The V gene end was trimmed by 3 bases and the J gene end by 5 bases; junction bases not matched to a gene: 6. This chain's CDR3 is CASSSGQGADQPQHF. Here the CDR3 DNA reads TGCGCCAGCAGCTCGGGACAGGGTGCAGATCAGCCCCAGCATTTT. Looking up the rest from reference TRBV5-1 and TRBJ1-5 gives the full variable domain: KAGVTQTPRYLIKTRGQQVTLSCSPISGHRSVSWYQQTPGQGLQFLFEYFSETQRNKGNFPGRFSGRQFSNSRSEMNVSTLELGDSALYLCASSSGQGADQPQHFGDGTRLSIL.

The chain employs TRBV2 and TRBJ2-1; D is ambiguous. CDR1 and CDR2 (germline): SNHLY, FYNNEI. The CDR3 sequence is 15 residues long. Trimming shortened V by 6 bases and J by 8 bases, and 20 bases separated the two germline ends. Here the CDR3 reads CASRPSTLRGDEQFF. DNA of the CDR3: TGTGCCAGCAGACCGTCGACGCTGCGCGGCGATGAGCAGTTCTTC.

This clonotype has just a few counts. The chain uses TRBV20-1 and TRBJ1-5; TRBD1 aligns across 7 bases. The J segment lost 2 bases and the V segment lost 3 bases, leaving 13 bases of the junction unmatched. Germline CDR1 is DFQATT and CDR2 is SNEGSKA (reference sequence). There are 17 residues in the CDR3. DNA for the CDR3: TGCAGTGCTAGCGGGGACAGTGGGTCGGGAGGCAATCAGCCCCAGCATTTT. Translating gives CSASGDSGSGGNQPQHF.

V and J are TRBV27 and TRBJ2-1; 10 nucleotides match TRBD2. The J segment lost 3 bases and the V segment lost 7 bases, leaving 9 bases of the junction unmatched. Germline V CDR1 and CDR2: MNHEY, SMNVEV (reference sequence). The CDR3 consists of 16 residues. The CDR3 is CASNAGLAAYYNEQFF. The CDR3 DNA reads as TGTGCCAGCAACGCTGGACTAGCGGCTTACTACAATGAGCAGTTCTTC.

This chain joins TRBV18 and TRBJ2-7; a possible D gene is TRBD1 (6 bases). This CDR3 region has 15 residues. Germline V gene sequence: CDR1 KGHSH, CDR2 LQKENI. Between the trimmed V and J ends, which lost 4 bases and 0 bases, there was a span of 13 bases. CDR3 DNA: TGTGCCAGCTCACAGGGACATTTGGGCTCCTACGAGCAGTACTTC. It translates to CASSQGHLGSYEQYF.